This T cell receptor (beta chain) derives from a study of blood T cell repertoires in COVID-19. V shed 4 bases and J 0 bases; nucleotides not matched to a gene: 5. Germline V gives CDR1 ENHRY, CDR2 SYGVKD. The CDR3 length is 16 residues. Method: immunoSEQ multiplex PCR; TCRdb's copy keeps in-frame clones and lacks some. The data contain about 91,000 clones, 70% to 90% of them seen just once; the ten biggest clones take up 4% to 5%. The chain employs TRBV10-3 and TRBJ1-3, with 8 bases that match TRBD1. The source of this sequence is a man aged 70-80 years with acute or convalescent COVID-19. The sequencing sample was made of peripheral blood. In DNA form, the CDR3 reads TGTGCCATCAGTGCGGCAGGGGGCCTCTCTGGAAACACCATATATTTT. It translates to CAISAAGGLSGNTIYF.